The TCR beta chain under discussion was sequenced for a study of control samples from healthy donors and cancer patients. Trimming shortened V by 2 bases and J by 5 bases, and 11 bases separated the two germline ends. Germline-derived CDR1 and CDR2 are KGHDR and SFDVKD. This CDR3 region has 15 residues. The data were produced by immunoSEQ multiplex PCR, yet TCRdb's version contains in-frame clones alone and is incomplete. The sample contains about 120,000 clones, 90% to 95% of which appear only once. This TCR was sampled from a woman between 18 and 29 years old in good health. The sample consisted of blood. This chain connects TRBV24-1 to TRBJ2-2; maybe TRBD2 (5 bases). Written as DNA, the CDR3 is TGTGCCACCAGTGATTCGGGAAGATATACCGGGGAGCTGTTTTTT. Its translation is CATSDSGRYTGELFF.